Listed here are 8 T cell receptor beta chains from one sample, sequenced in a study of blood T cell repertoires in COVID-19. Data came from immunoSEQ multiplex PCR; TCRdb stores just in-frame clones and leaves some out. The sample lists roughly 100,000 clones; approximately 92% were seen once. Sequenced material: peripheral blood. These receptors all come from a woman between 45 and 60 years old with COVID-19, enrolled during active disease.

This chain links TRBV24-1 with TRBJ1-6; no reliable D call. In germline, CDR1 is KGHDR, CDR2 SFDVKD. V was cut by 0 bases and J by 7 bases, with 18 bases left in between. The CDR3 extends over 18 amino acids. CDR3 amino acids: CATSDLPGTPWENSPLHF. The CDR3 nucleotides read TGTGCCACCAGTGATTTGCCGGGAACTCCATGGGAGAATTCACCCCTCCACTTT.

The count of this clone is one. The genes are TRBV3-1 (or the pseudogene TRBV3-2) and TRBJ2-1, with a weak D call TRBD2 (5 bases). This CDR3 is built from 16 residues. Germline V lookup: CDR1 LGHDT, CDR2 YNNKEL (reference sequence). Trimming removed 1 base at V and 6 bases at J, with 16 bases between. The DNA of the CDR3 is TGTGCCAGCAGCCAAGGAGCGAGGGCGGCACGCAATGAGCAGTTCTTC. Encoded protein: CASSQGARAARNEQFF.

This chain joins TRBV30 and TRBJ2-1; 7 bases fit TRBD2. CDR1 and CDR2 from the germline V gene are GTSNPN and SVGIG (reference sequence). V dropped 7 bases and J dropped 1; count of bases not matched to a gene: 7. This CDR3 comprises 14 residues. The CDR3 sequence: CASTSDGSYNEQFF. CDR3 bases: TGTGCCTCCACTAGCGATGGTTCCTACAATGAGCAGTTCTTC.

The chain couples TRBV20-1 to TRBJ1-2, with D possibly matching TRBD1 (6 bases). Germline V lookup: CDR1 DFQATT, CDR2 SNEGSKA (reference sequence). The CDR3 totals 11 residues. DNA for the CDR3: TGCAGCCGGGACACTAACTATGGCTACACCTTC. Its protein is CSRDTNYGYTF.

The chain joins TRBV5-1 to TRBJ2-2; a possible D gene is TRBD1 (5 bases). The CDR3 covers 15 residues. The V end lost 1 base, the J end lost 1 base, and 8 bases lay between the germline ends. From germline, CDR1 is SGHRS and CDR2 YFSETQ. The CDR3 DNA sequence: TGCGCCAGCAGCTTGCGACAGCAGAACACCGGGGAGCTGTTTTTT. It yields the protein CASSLRQQNTGELFF. Complete variable domain (other parts from reference TRBV5-1 and TRBJ2-2): KAGVTQTPRYLIKTRGQQVTLSCSPISGHRSVSWYQQTPGQGLQFLFEYFSETQRNKGNFPGRFSGRQFSNSRSEMNVSTLELGDSALYLCASSLRQQNTGELFFGEGSRLTVL.

The rearrangement joins TRBV7-3 to TRBJ2-1; 11 positions match TRBD2. There are 15 residues in the CDR3. The V and J ends lost 3 bases and 5 bases, in that order; junction bases with no gene match: 3. Germline CDR1 SGHTA, CDR2 FQGTGA. The CDR3 DNA reads as TGTGCCAGCAGCTTCACTAGCGGGAGTAACAATGAGCAGTTCTTC. This encodes CASSFTSGSNNEQFF.

This clone was found a few times. The rearrangement links TRBV7-9 to TRBJ2-7; D is unresolved. The CDR3 contains 13 residues. From germline, CDR1 is SEHNR and CDR2 FQNEAQ (reference sequence). Trimming took 6 bases from V and 3 from J, leaving 12 bases between them. CDR3 nucleotide sequence: TGTGCCAGCAGAAGTTCAGAAGACTACGAGCAGTACGTC. The encoded protein is CASRSSEDYEQYV.

The rearrangement joins TRBV19 to TRBJ1-2; D remains unclear. CDR1 LNHDA and CDR2 SQIVND come from the germline V gene (reference sequence). This CDR3 is 13 amino acids long. The V and J ends lost 3 bases and 6 bases respectively, with 11 bases between them. This CDR3 reads CASSIPGYDGYTF. The CDR3 coding sequence is TGTGCCAGTAGTATCCCGGGGTACGATGGCTACACCTTC.